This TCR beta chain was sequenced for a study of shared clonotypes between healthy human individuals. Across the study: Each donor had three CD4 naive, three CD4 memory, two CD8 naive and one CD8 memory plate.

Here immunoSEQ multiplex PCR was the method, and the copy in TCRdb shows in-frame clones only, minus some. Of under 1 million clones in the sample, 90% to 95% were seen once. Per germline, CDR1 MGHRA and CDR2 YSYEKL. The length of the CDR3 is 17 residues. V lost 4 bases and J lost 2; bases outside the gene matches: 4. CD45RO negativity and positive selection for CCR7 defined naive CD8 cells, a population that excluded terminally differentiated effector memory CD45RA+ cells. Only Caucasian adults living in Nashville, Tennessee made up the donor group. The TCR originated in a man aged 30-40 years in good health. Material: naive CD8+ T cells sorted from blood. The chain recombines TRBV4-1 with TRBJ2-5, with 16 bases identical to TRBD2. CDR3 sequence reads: CASSPGLAGGPQETQYF. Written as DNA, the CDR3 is TGCGCCAGCAGCCCGGGACTAGCGGGAGGGCCGCAAGAGACCCAGTACTTC.